The 21 T cell receptor beta chains below all came from one sample that was sequenced in a study of T cell responses to AZD1222 COVID-19 vaccine. Measured with immunoSEQ multiplex PCR; TCRdb has only the in-frame clones, and not every one. The data contain some 140,000 clones, 80% to 95% of them singletons. Sample: peripheral blood, taken on day 0 of AZD1222 vaccination. Every receptor here comes from an adult in good health.

The chain combines TRBV2 with TRBJ1-2; D unresolved. The length of the CDR3 is 12 residues. CDR1 is SNHLY, CDR2 FYNNEI, per germline. V was trimmed by 10 bases and J by 8 bases, leaving 17 bases between them. DNA for the CDR3: TGTGCCAACCCTTTAGTGGGGATCGGCTACACCTTC. Translated: CANPLVGIGYTF.

CDR3 in DNA: TGTGCCAGCAGTTACAGACGAGGCAGAGAGAACACTGAAGCTTTCTTT. It specifies CASSYRRGRENTEAFF. The chain has TRBV6-2 or TRBV6-3 and TRBJ1-1; D is undetermined. Germline values: CDR1 MNHEY, CDR2 SVGEGT. CDR3 size: 16 residues. The V gene lost 2 bases and the J gene lost 1 base, with 14 bases spanning the gap.

V is TRBV5-6 and J is TRBJ2-7; D is unresolved. CDR1 and CDR2 from the germline V gene are SGHDT and YYEEEE. V lost 4 bases, J lost 9 bases, and 23 bases lay in between. The CDR3 runs to 15 residues. CDR3 nucleotides: TGTGCCAGCAGCGGACCTCCCGGACCGATTACGGGGCAGTACTTC. It encodes CASSGPPGPITGQYF.

J is TRBJ2-7 and V is TRBV5-1, with TRBD1 identical over 10 bases. The CDR3 is made up of 14 amino acids. Germline V CDR1 and CDR2: SGHRS, YFSETQ. V dropped 3 bases and J dropped 2; count of bases not matched to a gene: 2. This CDR3 reads CASSYGQGAYEQYF. CDR3 nucleotide sequence: TGCGCCAGCAGCTACGGACAGGGGGCCTACGAGCAGTACTTC.

The chain links TRBV28 to TRBJ2-7; 11 nucleotides agree with TRBD1. V lost 7 bases to trimming and J lost 9 bases; unmatched junction nucleotides: 8. CDR1 is MDHEN, CDR2 SYDVKM, per germline. The CDR3 is 13 amino acids. The chain's CDR3 is CASNRDRGVGQYF. DNA for the CDR3: TGTGCCAGCAATCGGGACAGGGGGGTAGGGCAGTACTTC.

The V and J genes are TRBV9 and TRBJ1-2; D unresolved. Germline assignment: CDR1 SGDLS and CDR2 YYNGEE. Trimming took 4 bases from V and 2 from J, leaving 9 bases between them. The CDR3 loop spans 13 amino acids. CDR3 protein: CASSPSRNYGYTF. The CDR3 DNA sequence: TGTGCCAGCAGCCCCTCCCGCAACTATGGCTACACCTTC.

This clone was seen only a few times. The chain employs TRBV10-2 and TRBJ1-5; D possibly corresponds to TRBD1 (6 bases). CDR1 and CDR2 from the germline V gene are WSHSY and SAAADI. Between the trimmed V and J ends, which lost 4 bases and 5 bases, there was a span of 9 bases. The CDR3 extends over 13 amino acids. The CDR3: CASSGQVHQPQHF. CDR3 DNA: TGCGCCAGCAGTGGACAGGTGCATCAGCCCCAGCATTTT.

Only one count was recorded for this clone. The CDR3 DNA reads TGTGCCAGCAGTCCCGGACTAGCGGATTCCAATGAGCAGTTCTTC. Translation gives CASSPGLADSNEQFF. The V call is TRBV6-4, the J call TRBJ2-1, with 10 bases identical to TRBD2. The V and J ends lost 5 bases and 6 bases, in that order; junction bases with no gene match: 7. The germline V gene has CDR1 MRHNA and CDR2 SNTAGT. CDR3 length equals 15 residues.

The J gene is TRBJ2-7, the V gene TRBV28; TRBD1 matches at 10 bases. The germline gives CDR1 MDHEN, CDR2 SYDVKM. This CDR3 is 14 amino acids long. With 6 bases clipped from V and 4 bases from J, the junction kept 6 bases outside the gene matches. In DNA form, the CDR3 reads TGTGCCAGCAGATCCGACAGGGGGCGATACGAGCAGTACTTC. Translating gives CASRSDRGRYEQYF.

The V gene is TRBV9, the J gene TRBJ1-1; D remains unclear. In germline, CDR1 is SGDLS, CDR2 YYNGEE. Trimming left V 4 bases short and J 10 bases short, with 20 bases between. The CDR3 consists of 14 residues. The CDR3 loop is CASSRGGSTGRAFF. DNA of the CDR3: TGTGCCAGCAGCCGAGGAGGAAGTACGGGAAGAGCTTTCTTT.

V and J are TRBV4-1 and TRBJ2-3; 7 bases match TRBD1. Germline V gene data show CDR1 as MGHRA and CDR2 as YSYEKL. Germline trimming cut 4 bases from V and 6 bases from J; bases unmatched to any gene: 10. The length of the CDR3 is 15 residues. The CDR3 coding sequence is TGCGCCAGCAGCCTCGGGACAGCCCAAACGGATACGCAGTATTTT. Its protein product is CASSLGTAQTDTQYF.

The chain has TRBV6-5 and TRBJ1-1; D ambiguous. Germline loops: CDR1 MNHEY, CDR2 SVGAGI. The CDR3 runs to 13 residues. The V and J ends lost 3 bases and 1 base respectively, with 6 bases between them. In nucleotides, the CDR3 is TGTGCCAGCAGTTATCAGGAGAACACTGAAGCTTTCTTT. Its protein product is CASSYQENTEAFF.

This chain links TRBV10-2 with TRBJ2-1, with D perhaps assigned TRBD1 or TRBD2 (5 bases each). V lost 2 bases and J 8 bases, leaving 13 bases between the germline ends. The CDR3 covers 14 residues. Per the germline V gene, CDR1 is WSHSY and CDR2 is SAAADI. Here the CDR3 reads CASSEGGSGDEQFF. The CDR3 coding sequence is TGCGCCAGCAGTGAGGGGGGAAGTGGCGATGAGCAGTTCTTC.

This clone was counted only a few times. This chain joins TRBV18 and TRBJ1-6; D is unclear. The V end lost 3 bases, the J end lost 8 bases, and 11 bases lay between the germline ends. The V gene's germline CDR1 is KGHSH and CDR2 LQKENI. The CDR3 is 14 residues long. CDR3 loop: CASSPTDGDSPLHF. The CDR3 DNA reads TGTGCCAGCTCACCTACGGACGGAGATTCACCCCTCCACTTT.

The V gene is TRBV2, the J gene TRBJ2-1; no firm D call. Between the trimmed V and J ends, which lost 8 bases and 4 bases, there was a span of 24 bases. The CDR3 runs 17 residues. Germline V gene lookup returns CDR1 SNHLY and CDR2 FYNNEI. The CDR3 loop reads CASFGPRARRGYNEQFF. The CDR3 nucleotides are TGTGCCAGCTTCGGCCCCCGTGCCCGACGAGGTTACAATGAGCAGTTCTTC. The whole variable domain, filled in from reference TRBV2 and TRBJ2-1, reads EPEVTQTPSHQVTQMGQEVILRCVPISNHLYFYWYRQILGQKVEFLVSFYNNEISEKSEIFDDQFSVERPDGSNFTLKIRSTKLEDSAMYFCASFGPRARRGYNEQFFGPGTRLTVL.

This clone was detected only a few times. V gene TRBV12-3 or TRBV12-4 combines with J gene TRBJ2-2; D is possibly TRBD1 (5 bases). V dropped 0 bases and J dropped 8 bases, with 7 bases sitting between them. The CDR3 runs to 13 residues. The CDR3 sequence is CASSLAGAGELFF. DNA for the CDR3: TGTGCCAGCAGTTTAGCTGGGGCGGGGGAGCTGTTTTTT.

J is TRBJ1-2 and V is TRBV19; 8 bases map to TRBD1. V trimming: 9 bases; J trimming: 6 bases; junction bases outside the gene matches: 6. The CDR3 runs to 12 residues. From germline, CDR1 is LNHDA and CDR2 SQIVND (reference sequence). The DNA of the CDR3 is TGTGCCAGCAGGGACAGGCCGCATGGCTACACCTTC. Amino acid sequence: CASRDRPHGYTF.

Notes on this clone: No conserved phenylalanine or tryptophan ends this CDR3, so it is likely a read error. The chain recombines TRBV28 with TRBJ1-2; D is possibly TRBD1 (6 bases). The germline V gene has CDR1 MDHEN and CDR2 SYDVKM. The V end lost 4 bases, the J end lost 4 bases, and 19 bases lay between the germline ends. CDR3 size: 16 residues. The CDR3 bases are TGTGCCAGCAGTTCCCTTTTGTCCCAAGGGGGCTATGGCTACACCCTC. Encoded protein: CASSSLLSQGGYGYTL.

The chain recombines TRBV27 with TRBJ2-1; D is perhaps TRBD1 (6 bases). Deletions cut 3 bases from V and 5 bases from J, with 11 bases between. The length of the CDR3 is 14 residues. Germline V gives CDR1 MNHEY, CDR2 SMNVEV (reference sequence). CDR3 DNA sequence: TGTGCCAGCAGTTTGGGGGCTTTGAACAATGAGCAGTTCTTC. Translated, it gives CASSLGALNNEQFF.

The genes are TRBV5-5 and TRBJ1-1; TRBD1 aligns across 8 bases. The J segment lost 8 bases and the V segment lost 0 bases, leaving 9 bases of the junction unmatched. Germline lookup yields CDR1 SGHKS and CDR2 YYEKEE (reference sequence). The CDR3 is 15 amino acids. The CDR3 region has the DNA TGTGCCAGCAGCTTGGAGATAAGGACAGGGTCCGAAGCTTTCTTT. It codes for CASSLEIRTGSEAFF.

The chain recombines TRBV12-5 with TRBJ1-5; a possible D gene is TRBD1 (5 bases). CDR3 length: 15 amino acids. Germline CDR1 and CDR2: LGHNT and FRNRAP. Trimming pared 0 bases from V and 9 bases from J, leaving 15 bases between. CDR3 DNA sequence: TGTGCTAGTGGTTTGGTATCTGAGGGGTGGATGCCCCAGCATTTT. Translation: CASGLVSEGWMPQHF.